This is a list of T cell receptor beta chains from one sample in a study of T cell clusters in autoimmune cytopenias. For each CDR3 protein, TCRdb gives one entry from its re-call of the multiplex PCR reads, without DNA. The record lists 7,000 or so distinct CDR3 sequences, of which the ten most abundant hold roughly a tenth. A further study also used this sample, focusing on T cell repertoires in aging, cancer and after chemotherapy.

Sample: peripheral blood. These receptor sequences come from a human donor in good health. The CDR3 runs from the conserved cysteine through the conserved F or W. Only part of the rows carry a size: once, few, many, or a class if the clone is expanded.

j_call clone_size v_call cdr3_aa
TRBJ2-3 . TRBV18 CASSRYSTDTQYF
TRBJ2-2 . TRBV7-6 CASSSAFVVNTGELFF
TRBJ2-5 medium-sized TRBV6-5 CASTQGWGETQYF
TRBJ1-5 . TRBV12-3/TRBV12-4 CASSWMTGTLNQPQHF
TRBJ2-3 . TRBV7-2 CASSSRGLPVPTQYF
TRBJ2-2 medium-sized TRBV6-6 CASSIGRLNTGELFF
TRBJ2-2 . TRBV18 CASSPNRDRDVGELFF
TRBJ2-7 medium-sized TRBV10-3 CAISSTDSYEQYF
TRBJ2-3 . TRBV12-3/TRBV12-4 CASSSWTSGGADTQYF
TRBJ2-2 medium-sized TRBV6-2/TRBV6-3 CASSYSGGATGELFF
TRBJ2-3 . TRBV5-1 CASSLAGADTQYF
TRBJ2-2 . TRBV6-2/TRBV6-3 CASSQQGYTGELFF
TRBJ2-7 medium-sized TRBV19 CASSSSQGKTGYEQYF
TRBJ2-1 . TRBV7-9 CASSLAGQGIWTQGHNEQFF
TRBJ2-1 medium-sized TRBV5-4 CASSLERKSYNEQFF
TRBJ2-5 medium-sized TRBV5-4 CASSLEGGETQYF
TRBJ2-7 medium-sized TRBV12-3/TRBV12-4 CASSNRFEQYF
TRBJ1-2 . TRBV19 CASSISAQGAGYGYTF
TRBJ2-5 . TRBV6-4 CASSDSSEGTQYF
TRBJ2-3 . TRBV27 CASSLSTPASTDTQYF
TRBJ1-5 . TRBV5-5 CASTPAYGAGQPQHF
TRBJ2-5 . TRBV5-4 CASSLGGGAEETQYF
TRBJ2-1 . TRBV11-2 CASSLATRSYNEQFF
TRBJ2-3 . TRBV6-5 CASSYFLAGAYTDTQYF
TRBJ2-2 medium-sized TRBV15 CATTKSSGGLRDGELFF
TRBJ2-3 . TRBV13 CASSLTGPGTDTQYF
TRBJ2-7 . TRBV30 CAWSEGRSYEQYF
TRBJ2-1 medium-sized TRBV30 CAWKGTGDGEQFF
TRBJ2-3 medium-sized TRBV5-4 CASSLDPSTDTQYF
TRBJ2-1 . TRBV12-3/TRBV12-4 CASSRQGRGVNEQFF
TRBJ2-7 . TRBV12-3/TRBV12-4 CASSKLAGPYEQYF
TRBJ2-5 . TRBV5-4 CASSLPLAVQETQYF
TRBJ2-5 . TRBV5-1 CASSLVGQGGSETQYF
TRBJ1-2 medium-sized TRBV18 CASSPPSHSYGYTF
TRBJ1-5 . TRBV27 CASSFAVSNQPQHF